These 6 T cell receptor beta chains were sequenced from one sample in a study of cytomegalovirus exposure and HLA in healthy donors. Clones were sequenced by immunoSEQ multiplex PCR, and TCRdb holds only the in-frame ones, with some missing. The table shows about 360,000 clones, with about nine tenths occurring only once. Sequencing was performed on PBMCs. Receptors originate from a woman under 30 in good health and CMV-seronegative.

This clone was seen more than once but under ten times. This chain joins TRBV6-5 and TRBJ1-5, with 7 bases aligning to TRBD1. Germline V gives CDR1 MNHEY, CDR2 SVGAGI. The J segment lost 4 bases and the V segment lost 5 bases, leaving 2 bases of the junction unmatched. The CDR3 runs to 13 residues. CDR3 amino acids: CASSGDRNQPQHF. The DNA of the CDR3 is TGTGCCAGCAGTGGGGACAGAAATCAGCCCCAGCATTTT.

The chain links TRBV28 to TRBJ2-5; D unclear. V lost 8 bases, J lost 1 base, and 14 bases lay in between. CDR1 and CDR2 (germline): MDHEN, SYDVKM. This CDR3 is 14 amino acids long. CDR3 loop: CASRLFGSQETQYF. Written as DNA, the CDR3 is TGTGCCAGCCGACTGTTCGGAAGCCAAGAGACCCAGTACTTC.

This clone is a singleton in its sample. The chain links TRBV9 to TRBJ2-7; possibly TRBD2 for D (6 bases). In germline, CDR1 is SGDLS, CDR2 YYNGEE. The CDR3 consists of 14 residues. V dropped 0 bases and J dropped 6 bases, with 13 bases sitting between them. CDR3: CASSVGDTGGEQYF. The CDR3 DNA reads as TGTGCCAGCAGCGTAGGAGACACCGGGGGCGAGCAGTACTTC.

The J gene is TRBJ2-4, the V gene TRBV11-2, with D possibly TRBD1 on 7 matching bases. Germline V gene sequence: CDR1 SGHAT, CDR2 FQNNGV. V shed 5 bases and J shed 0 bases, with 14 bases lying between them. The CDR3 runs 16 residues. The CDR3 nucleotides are TGTGCCAGCAGCCGGGGGACAGCACTAGCCAAAAACATTCAGTACTTC. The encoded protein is CASSRGTALAKNIQYF.

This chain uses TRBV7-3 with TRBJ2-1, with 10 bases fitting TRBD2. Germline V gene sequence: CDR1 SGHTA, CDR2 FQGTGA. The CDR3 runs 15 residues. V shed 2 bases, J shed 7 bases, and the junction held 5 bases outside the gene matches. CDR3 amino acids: CASSLSSGSKNEQFF. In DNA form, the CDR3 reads TGTGCCAGCAGCTTATCTAGCGGGAGTAAAAATGAGCAGTTCTTC.

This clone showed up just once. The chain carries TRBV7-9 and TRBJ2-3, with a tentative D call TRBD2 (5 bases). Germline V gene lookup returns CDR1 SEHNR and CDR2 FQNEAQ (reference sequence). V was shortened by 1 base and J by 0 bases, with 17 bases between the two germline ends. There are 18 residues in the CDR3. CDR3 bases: TGTGCCAGCAGCTTAGGGCTAGCAAGGGAGATTAGCACAGATACGCAGTATTTT. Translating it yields CASSLGLAREISTDTQYF.